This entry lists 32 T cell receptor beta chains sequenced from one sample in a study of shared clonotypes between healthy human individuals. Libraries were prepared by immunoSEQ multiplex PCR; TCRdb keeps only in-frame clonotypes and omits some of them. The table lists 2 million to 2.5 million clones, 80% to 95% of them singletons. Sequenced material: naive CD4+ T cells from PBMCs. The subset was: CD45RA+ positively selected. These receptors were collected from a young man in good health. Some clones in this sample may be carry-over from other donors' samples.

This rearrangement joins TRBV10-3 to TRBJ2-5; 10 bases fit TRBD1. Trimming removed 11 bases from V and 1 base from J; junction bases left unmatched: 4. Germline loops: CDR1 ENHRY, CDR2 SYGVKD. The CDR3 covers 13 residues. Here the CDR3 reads CASTGGSQETQYF. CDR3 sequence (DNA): TGTGCCTCGACAGGGGGCTCCCAAGAGACCCAGTACTTC.

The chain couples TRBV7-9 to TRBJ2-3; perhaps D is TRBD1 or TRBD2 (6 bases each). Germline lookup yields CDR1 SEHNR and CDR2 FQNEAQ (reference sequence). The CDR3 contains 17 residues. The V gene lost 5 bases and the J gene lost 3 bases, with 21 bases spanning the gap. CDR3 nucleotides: TGTGCCAGCAGCCCCACGGGGTACAGGGAGGCGACAGATACGCAGTATTTT. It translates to CASSPTGYREATDTQYF.

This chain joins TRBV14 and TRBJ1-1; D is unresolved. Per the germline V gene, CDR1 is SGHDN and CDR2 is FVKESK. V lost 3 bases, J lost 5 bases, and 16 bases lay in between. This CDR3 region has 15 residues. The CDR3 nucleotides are TGTGCCAGCAGCCACCTTCAGGTCGCGAGGACTGAAGCTTTCTTT. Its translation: CASSHLQVARTEAFF.

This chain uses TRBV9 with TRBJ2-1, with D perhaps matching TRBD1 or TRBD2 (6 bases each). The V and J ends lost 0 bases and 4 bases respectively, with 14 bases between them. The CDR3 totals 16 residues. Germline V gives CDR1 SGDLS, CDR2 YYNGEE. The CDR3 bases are TGTGCCAGCAGCGTAGATGGGGGGCGTCGGTACAATGAGCAGTTCTTC. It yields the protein CASSVDGGRRYNEQFF. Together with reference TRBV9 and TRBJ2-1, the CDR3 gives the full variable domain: DSGVTQTPKHLITATGQRVTLRCSPRSGDLSVYWYQQSLDQGLQFLIQYYNGEERAKGNILERFSAQQFPDLHSELNLSSLELGDSALYFCASSVDGGRRYNEQFFGPGTRLTVL.

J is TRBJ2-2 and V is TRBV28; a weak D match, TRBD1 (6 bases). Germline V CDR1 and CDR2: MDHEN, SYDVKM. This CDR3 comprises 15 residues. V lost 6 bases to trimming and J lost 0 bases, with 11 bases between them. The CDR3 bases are TGTGCCAGCAGCTTCAGGACAGCGAACACCGGGGAGCTGTTTTTT. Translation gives CASSFRTANTGELFF.

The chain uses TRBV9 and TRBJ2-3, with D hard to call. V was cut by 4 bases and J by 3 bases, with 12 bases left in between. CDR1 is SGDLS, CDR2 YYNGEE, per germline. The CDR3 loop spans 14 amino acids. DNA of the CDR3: TGTGCCAGCAGCATTCGTGCGACTACAGATACGCAGTATTTT. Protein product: CASSIRATTDTQYF.

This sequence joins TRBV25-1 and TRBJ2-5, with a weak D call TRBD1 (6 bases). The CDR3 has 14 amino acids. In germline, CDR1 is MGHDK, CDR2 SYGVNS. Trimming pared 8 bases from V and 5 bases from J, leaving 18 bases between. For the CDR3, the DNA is TGTGCCAGCCTATCTTCCCGGACAGCCGAGACCCAGTACTTC. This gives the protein CASLSSRTAETQYF. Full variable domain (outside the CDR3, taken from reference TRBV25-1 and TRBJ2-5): EADIYQTPRYLVIGTGKKITLECSQTMGHDKMYWYQQDPGMELHLIHYSYGVNSTEKGDLSSESTVSRIRTEHFPLTLESARPSHTSQYLCASLSSRTAETQYFGPGTRLLVL.

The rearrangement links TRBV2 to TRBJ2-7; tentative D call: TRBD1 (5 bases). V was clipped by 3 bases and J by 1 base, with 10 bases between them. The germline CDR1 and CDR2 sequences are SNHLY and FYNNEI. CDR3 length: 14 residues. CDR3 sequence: CASSEFRQSYEQYF. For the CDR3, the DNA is TGTGCCAGCAGTGAGTTCCGACAGTCCTACGAGCAGTACTTC.

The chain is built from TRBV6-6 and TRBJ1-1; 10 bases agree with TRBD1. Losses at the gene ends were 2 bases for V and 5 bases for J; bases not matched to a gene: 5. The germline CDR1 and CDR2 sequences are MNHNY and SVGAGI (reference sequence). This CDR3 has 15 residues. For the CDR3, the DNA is TGTGCCAGCAGTTACATGGGACAGGGGCTTACTGAAGCTTTCTTT. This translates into CASSYMGQGLTEAFF.

Here the CDR3 reads CASSETGHPGTDTQYF. CDR3 bases: TGTGCCAGCAGCGAAACGGGACACCCGGGGACAGATACGCAGTATTTT. The rearrangement joins TRBV9 to TRBJ2-3; possibly TRBD1 for D (6 bases). Germline-derived CDR1 and CDR2 are SGDLS and YYNGEE. CDR3 length equals 16 residues. V dropped 3 bases and J dropped 3 bases, with 17 bases sitting between them.

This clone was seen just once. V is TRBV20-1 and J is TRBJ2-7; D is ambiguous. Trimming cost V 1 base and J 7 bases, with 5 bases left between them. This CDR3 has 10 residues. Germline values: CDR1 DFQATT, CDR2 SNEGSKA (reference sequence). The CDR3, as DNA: TGCAGTGCTAGAGGACGGGAGCAGTACTTC. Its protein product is CSARGREQYF.

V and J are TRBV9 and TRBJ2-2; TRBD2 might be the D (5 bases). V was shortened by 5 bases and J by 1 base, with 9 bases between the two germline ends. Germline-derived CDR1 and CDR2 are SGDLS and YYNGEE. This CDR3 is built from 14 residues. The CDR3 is CASSDAGNTGELFF. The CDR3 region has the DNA TGTGCCAGCAGTGACGCGGGGAACACCGGGGAGCTGTTTTTT.

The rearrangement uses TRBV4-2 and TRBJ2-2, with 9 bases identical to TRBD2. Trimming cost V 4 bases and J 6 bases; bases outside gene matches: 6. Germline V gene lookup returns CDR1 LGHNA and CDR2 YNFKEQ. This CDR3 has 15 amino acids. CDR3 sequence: CASSPREGSPGELFF. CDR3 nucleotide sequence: TGTGCCAGCAGCCCGCGGGAGGGGTCTCCCGGGGAGCTGTTTTTT.

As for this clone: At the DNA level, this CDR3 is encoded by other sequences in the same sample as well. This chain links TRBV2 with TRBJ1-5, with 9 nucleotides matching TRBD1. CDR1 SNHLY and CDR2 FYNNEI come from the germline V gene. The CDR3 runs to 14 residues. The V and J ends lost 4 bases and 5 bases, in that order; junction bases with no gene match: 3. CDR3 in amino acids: CASSVDRGDQPQHF. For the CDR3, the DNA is TGTGCCAGCAGTGTGGACAGGGGAGATCAGCCCCAGCATTTT.

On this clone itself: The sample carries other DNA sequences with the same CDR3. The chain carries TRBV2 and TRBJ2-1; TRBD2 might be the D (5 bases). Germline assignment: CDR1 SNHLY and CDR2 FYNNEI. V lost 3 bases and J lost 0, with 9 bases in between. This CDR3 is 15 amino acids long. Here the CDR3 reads CASSDRGSSYNEQFF. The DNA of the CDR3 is TGTGCCAGCAGTGACCGGGGAAGCTCCTACAATGAGCAGTTCTTC.

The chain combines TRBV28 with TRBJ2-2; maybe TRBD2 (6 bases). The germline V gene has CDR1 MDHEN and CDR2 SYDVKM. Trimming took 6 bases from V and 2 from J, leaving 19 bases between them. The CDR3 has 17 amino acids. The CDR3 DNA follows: TGTGCCAGCAGGGTTCTGGCGGGCGGGGCTAACACCGGGGAGCTGTTTTTT. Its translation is CASRVLAGGANTGELFF.

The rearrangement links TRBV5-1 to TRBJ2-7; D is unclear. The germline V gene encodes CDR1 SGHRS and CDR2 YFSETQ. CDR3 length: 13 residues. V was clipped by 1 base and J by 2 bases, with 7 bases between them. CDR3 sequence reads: CASSLTATYEQYF. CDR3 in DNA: TGCGCCAGCAGCTTGACAGCCACCTACGAGCAGTACTTC.

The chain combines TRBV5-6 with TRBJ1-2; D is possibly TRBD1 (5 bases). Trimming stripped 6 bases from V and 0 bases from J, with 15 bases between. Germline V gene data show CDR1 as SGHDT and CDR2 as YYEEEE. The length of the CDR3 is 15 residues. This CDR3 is CASIIGGVPNYGYTF. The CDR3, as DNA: TGTGCCAGCATTATCGGGGGGGTACCTAACTATGGCTACACCTTC.

The CDR3 here is CASSGSGQLNTEAFF. DNA for the CDR3: TGCGCCAGCAGCGGGTCGGGACAACTTAACACTGAAGCTTTCTTT. The chain has TRBV5-1 and TRBJ1-1; D is possibly TRBD1 (6 bases). V was clipped by 4 bases and J by 2 bases, with 15 bases between them. The V gene's germline CDR1 is SGHRS and CDR2 YFSETQ. CDR3 length: 15 residues. The whole variable domain, filled in from reference TRBV5-1 and TRBJ1-1, reads KAGVTQTPRYLIKTRGQQVTLSCSPISGHRSVSWYQQTPGQGLQFLFEYFSETQRNKGNFPGRFSGRQFSNSRSEMNVSTLELGDSALYLCASSGSGQLNTEAFFGQGTRLTVV.

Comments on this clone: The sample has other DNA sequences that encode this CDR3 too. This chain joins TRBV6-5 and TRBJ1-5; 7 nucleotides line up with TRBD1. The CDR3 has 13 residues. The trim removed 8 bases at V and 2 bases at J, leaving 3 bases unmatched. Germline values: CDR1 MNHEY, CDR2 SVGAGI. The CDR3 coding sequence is TGTGCCAGCGGTGACAGGGGCAATCAGCCCCAGCATTTT. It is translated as CASGDRGNQPQHF.

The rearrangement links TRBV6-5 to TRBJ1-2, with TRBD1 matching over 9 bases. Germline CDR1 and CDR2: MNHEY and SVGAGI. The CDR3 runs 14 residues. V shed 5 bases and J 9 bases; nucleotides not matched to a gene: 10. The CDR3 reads CASSAPGQGISYTF. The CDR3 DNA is TGTGCCAGCAGTGCACCGGGACAGGGTATAAGCTACACCTTC.

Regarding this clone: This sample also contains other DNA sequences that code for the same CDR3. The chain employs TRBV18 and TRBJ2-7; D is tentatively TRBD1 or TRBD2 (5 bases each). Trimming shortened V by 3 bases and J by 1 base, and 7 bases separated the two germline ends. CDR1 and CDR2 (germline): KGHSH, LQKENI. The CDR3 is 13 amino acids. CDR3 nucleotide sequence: TGTGCCAGCTCACCGGGGGTATCCTACGAGCAGTACTTC. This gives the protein CASSPGVSYEQYF.

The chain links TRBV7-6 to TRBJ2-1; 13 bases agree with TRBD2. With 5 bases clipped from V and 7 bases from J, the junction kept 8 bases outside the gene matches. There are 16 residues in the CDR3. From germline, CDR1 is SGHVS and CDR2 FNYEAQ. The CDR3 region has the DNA TGTGCCAGCAGCCTACAACTAGCGGGAGGGCGGAATGAGCAGTTCTTC. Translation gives CASSLQLAGGRNEQFF.

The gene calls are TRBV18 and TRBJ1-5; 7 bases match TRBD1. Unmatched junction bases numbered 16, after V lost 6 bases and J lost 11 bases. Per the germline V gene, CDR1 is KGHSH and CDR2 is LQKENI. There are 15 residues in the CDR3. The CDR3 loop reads CASSQSTQGTSAQHF. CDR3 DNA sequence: TGTGCCAGCTCCCAGTCGACACAGGGGACGTCTGCCCAGCATTTT.

CDR3 coding DNA: TGTGCCAGCCGGCCGAGGACAGGGGAAATCAGCTCTGGGGCCAACGTCCTGACTTTC. This encodes CASRPRTGEISSGANVLTF. This chain joins TRBV19 and TRBJ2-6; 9 bases are a match to TRBD1. V shed 9 bases, J shed 0 bases, and the junction held 15 bases outside the gene matches. Germline values: CDR1 LNHDA, CDR2 SQIVND (reference sequence). The CDR3 length is 19 residues.

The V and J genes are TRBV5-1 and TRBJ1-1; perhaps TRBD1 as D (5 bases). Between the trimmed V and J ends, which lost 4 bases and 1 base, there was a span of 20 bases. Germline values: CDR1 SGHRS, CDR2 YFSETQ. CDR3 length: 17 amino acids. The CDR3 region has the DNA TGCGCCAGCAGCGTTTATGGTTCAGGGACCGGGAACACTGAAGCTTTCTTT. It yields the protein CASSVYGSGTGNTEAFF. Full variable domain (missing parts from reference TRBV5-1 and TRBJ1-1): KAGVTQTPRYLIKTRGQQVTLSCSPISGHRSVSWYQQTPGQGLQFLFEYFSETQRNKGNFPGRFSGRQFSNSRSEMNVSTLELGDSALYLCASSVYGSGTGNTEAFFGQGTRLTVV.

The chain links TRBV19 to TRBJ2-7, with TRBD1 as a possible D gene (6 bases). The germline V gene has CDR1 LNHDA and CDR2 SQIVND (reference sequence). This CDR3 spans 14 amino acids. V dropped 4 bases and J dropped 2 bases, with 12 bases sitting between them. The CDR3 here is CASSRTVGTYEQYF. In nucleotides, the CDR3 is TGTGCCAGTAGTAGGACAGTGGGAACCTACGAGCAGTACTTC.

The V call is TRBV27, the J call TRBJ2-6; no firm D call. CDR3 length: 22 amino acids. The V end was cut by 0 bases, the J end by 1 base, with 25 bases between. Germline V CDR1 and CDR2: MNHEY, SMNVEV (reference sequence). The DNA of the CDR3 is TGTGCCAGCAGTTTATCTTTTCCGAGCGTGTTTGGGCTGGGATCTGGGGCCAACGTCCTGACTTTC. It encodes CASSLSFPSVFGLGSGANVLTF. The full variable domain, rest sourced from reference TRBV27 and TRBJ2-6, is EAQVTQNPRYLITVTGKKLTVTCSQNMNHEYMSWYRQDPGLGLRQIYYSMNVEVTDKGDVPEGYKVSRKEKRNFPLILESPSPNQTSLYFCASSLSFPSVFGLGSGANVLTFGAGSRLTVL.

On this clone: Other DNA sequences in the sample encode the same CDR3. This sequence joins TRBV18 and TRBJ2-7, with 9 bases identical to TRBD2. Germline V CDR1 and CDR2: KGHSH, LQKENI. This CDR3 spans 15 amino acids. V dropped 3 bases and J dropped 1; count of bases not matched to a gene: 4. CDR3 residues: CASSPRLAGSYEQYF. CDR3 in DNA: TGTGCCAGCTCACCCCGTCTAGCGGGATCCTACGAGCAGTACTTC.

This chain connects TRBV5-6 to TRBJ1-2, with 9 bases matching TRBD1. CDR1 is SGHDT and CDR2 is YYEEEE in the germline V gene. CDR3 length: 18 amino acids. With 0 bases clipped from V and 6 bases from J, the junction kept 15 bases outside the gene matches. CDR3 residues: CASSLEGGGQGEKDGYTF. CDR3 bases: TGTGCCAGCAGCTTGGAGGGAGGGGGACAGGGAGAGAAAGATGGCTACACCTTC. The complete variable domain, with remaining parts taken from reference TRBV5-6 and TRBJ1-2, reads DAGVTQSPTHLIKTRGQQVTLRCSPKSGHDTVSWYQQALGQGPQFIFQYYEEEERQRGNFPDRFSGHQFPNYSSELNVNALLLGDSALYLCASSLEGGGQGEKDGYTFGSGTRLTVV.

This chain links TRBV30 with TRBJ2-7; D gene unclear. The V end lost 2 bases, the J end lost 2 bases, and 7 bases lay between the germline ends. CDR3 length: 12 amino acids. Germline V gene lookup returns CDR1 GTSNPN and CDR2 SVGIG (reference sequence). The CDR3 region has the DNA TGTGCCTGGAGTAGCCGGGCCTACGAGCAGTACTTC. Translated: CAWSSRAYEQYF.

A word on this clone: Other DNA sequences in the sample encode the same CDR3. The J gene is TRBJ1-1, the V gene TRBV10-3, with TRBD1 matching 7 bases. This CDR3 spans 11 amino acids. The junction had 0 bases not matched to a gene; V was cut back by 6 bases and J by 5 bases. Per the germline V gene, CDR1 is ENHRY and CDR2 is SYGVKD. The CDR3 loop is CAIRQGTEAFF. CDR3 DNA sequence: TGTGCCATCAGACAGGGGACTGAAGCTTTCTTT.